The subject of this entry is one T cell receptor (beta chain). Its target is unknown. Trimming shortened V by 5 bases and J by 9 bases, and 14 bases separated the two germline ends. CDR1 is MDHEN and CDR2 is SYDVKM in the germline V gene. The CDR3 consists of 13 residues. These data belong to a study of OX40 agonist ivuxolimab in advanced cancers. As for the study in general: Those enrolled were 80% to 85% male, with a mean age of about 60 years and ages from about 20 to 90.

The study, taken as a whole, reports: CD4+ and CD8+ T cells in blood underwent clonal expansion by week 6 at 0.1 to 3.0 mg/kg.

Here immunoSEQ multiplex PCR was the method, and the copy in TCRdb shows in-frame clones only, minus some. The sample comprises about 63,000 clones, 80% to 90% of which are singletons, and about 10% rests with the top ten. The V and J genes are TRBV28 and TRBJ1-5; D unclear. This specimen consisted of CD4+ or CD8+ T cells sorted from blood, obtained in a trial of the OX40 agonist ivuxolimab. This TCR came from an adult with an advanced solid tumor such as melanoma, head and neck, liver or kidney cancer. The CDR3 sequence is CASSHSGIRPQHF. DNA of the CDR3: TGTGCCAGCAGTCATTCGGGGATAAGGCCCCAGCATTTT.